The 15 T cell receptor beta chains given below trace back to one sample, sequenced in a study of T cells in Graves' hyperthyroidism and ophthalmopathy. Amplification of TCR beta CDR3 regions was performed using RNA transcripts as template. When the TCR CDR3 underwent first-round RT-PCR, the HTBI primer set was used. MiXCR was run by TCRdb on the multiplex PCR reads, yielding one entry per CDR3 protein. The sample yields hundreds of thousands of distinct CDR3 sequences, 15% to 18% seen once. The sequenced sample was blood. Source of these receptors: a woman aged 18-35 years with Graves' hyperthyroidism.

The table lists this clonotype with a count of one. The chain uses TRBV5-1 and TRBJ2-1; a weak D match, TRBD1 (6 bases). CDR1 SGHRS and CDR2 YFSETQ come from the germline V gene. Trimming pared 2 bases from V and 0 bases from J, leaving 9 bases between. This CDR3 contains 15 residues. CDR3: CASSLQGDSYNEQFF. Written as DNA, the CDR3 is TGCGCCAGCAGCTTACAGGGTGACTCCTACAATGAGCAGTTCTTC.

This clonotype was picked up a small number of times. The chain carries TRBV19 and TRBJ2-4; D call uncertain. This CDR3 has 13 amino acids. Germline assignment: CDR1 LNHDA and CDR2 SQIVND (reference sequence). V was trimmed by 4 bases and J by 11 bases, leaving 15 bases between them. In DNA form, the CDR3 reads TGTGCCAGTAGTAGATCAAGAGGAGACGTTCAGTACTTC. Translated: CASSRSRGDVQYF.

This chain links TRBV6-1 with TRBJ1-2; the match to TRBD1 covers 7 bases. The CDR3 is made up of 15 amino acids. Germline CDR1 reads MNHNS; CDR2 reads SASEGT. Trimming cost V 1 base and J 0 bases; bases outside gene matches: 2. The CDR3 DNA reads TGTGCCAGCAGTGAAGGAGGGACAGCTAACTATGGCTACACCTTC. It is translated as CASSEGGTANYGYTF.

This clonotype came up many times. The V and J genes are TRBV2 and TRBJ2-3; 10 bases line up with TRBD2. This CDR3 is built from 19 residues. The germline V gene encodes CDR1 SNHLY and CDR2 FYNNEI. The junction had 14 bases not matched to a gene; V was cut back by 3 bases and J by 2 bases. The CDR3 protein is CASSDPGLAGAVFTDTQYF. In DNA form, the CDR3 reads TGTGCCAGCAGTGACCCTGGGCTAGCGGGAGCCGTATTCACAGATACGCAGTATTTT.

This clonotype showed up many times. This sequence joins TRBV20-1 and TRBJ1-6; D gene ambiguous. Trimming took 5 bases from V and 0 from J, leaving 17 bases between them. Per germline, CDR1 DFQATT and CDR2 SNEGSKA (reference sequence). The CDR3 consists of 17 residues. The CDR3 DNA sequence: TGCAGTGCTTGGGGAAAGGTTCCTAGCTCCTATAATTCACCCCTCCACTTT. Translation: CSAWGKVPSSYNSPLHF.

Comment on this clonotype: A much larger clone lies one base from this, so it may be a read error. The V and J genes are TRBV3-1 and TRBJ2-1; possibly TRBD1 for D (6 bases). The end of the DNA is better explained by TRBJ2-7, so the J call may be wrong. The CDR3 is made up of 14 amino acids. CDR1 and CDR2 from the germline V gene are LGHDT and YNNKEL (reference sequence). CDR3 region: CASSPRDTNNEQYF. Here the CDR3 DNA reads TGTGCCAGCAGCCCCCGGGACACAAACAATGAGCAGTACTTC.

This clonotype was counted ten times or more. This chain joins TRBV24-1 and TRBJ2-6; unclear D gene. This CDR3 has 14 amino acids. Trimming removed 7 bases from V and 0 bases from J, with 6 bases in between. The germline gives CDR1 KGHDR, CDR2 SFDVKD. The CDR3 spells CATRGSSGANVLTF. The CDR3 nucleotides read TGTGCCACCAGGGGCAGCTCTGGGGCCAACGTCCTGACTTTC.

This clonotype was counted only a few times. The chain has TRBV10-3 and TRBJ2-3; maybe TRBD2 (5 bases). CDR3 length equals 14 residues. V lost 3 bases, J lost 1 base, and 8 bases lay in between. Germline CDR1 ENHRY, CDR2 SYGVKD. CDR3 nucleotides: TGTGCCATCAGTGATCGAGCGGGCACAGATACGCAGTATTTT. Translation: CAISDRAGTDTQYF.

This clonotype came up a few times. V and J are TRBV5-5 and TRBJ2-1; 10 nucleotides match TRBD2. There are 18 residues in the CDR3. The J segment lost 1 base and the V segment lost 0 bases, leaving 7 bases of the junction unmatched. The germline V gene has CDR1 SGHKS and CDR2 YYEKEE (reference sequence). In nucleotides, the CDR3 is TGTGCCAGCAGCTTGGTAGCGGGGGGCGGGATATCCTACAATGAGCAGTTCTTC. It translates to CASSLVAGGGISYNEQFF. The whole variable domain, remainder taken from reference TRBV5-5 and TRBJ2-1, is DAGVTQSPTHLIKTRGQQVTLRCSPISGHKSVSWYQQVLGQGPQFIFQYYEKEERGRGNFPDRFSARQFPNYSSELNVNALLLGDSALYLCASSLVAGGGISYNEQFFGPGTRLTVL.

This clonotype occurred many times. This CDR3 reads CASSYSGEGEQFF. In DNA, the CDR3 is TGCGCCAGCAGTTATAGCGGGGAGGGTGAGCAGTTCTTC. The V gene is TRBV5-1, the J gene TRBJ2-1; TRBD2 aligns across 8 bases. The germline V gene has CDR1 SGHRS and CDR2 YFSETQ. V lost 5 bases to trimming and J lost 9 bases; unmatched junction nucleotides: 7. The CDR3 sequence is 13 residues long.

This clonotype showed up many times. The V gene is TRBV27, the J gene TRBJ2-7, with D hard to call. Germline CDR1 is MNHEY and CDR2 is SMNVEV (reference sequence). The germline V and J ends were trimmed by 5 bases and 4 bases, with 12 bases remaining between them. The CDR3 has 13 amino acids. CDR3 residues: CASSIQYSYEQYF. The CDR3 nucleotides are TGTGCCAGCAGTATCCAGTACAGTTACGAGCAGTACTTC.

This clonotype was detected many times. V is TRBV3-1 and J is TRBJ2-7; D not resolved. CDR1 and CDR2 (germline): LGHDT, YNNKEL (reference sequence). V dropped 0 bases and J dropped 6 bases, with 3 bases sitting between them. The CDR3 runs to 11 residues. CDR3 residues: CASSQEREQYF. In DNA, the CDR3 is TGTGCCAGCAGCCAAGAGCGCGAGCAGTACTTC.

The J gene is TRBJ2-7, the V gene TRBV5-1; D remains unclear. V was clipped by 0 bases and J by 2 bases, with 9 bases between them. Germline V gives CDR1 SGHRS, CDR2 YFSETQ. This CDR3 comprises 14 residues. CDR3 DNA: TGCGCCAGCAGCTTGGGTTACAATACCTACGAGCAGTACTTC. Translated, it gives CASSLGYNTYEQYF.

This clonotype has a count of ten or more. The rearrangement joins TRBV28 to TRBJ2-7; unclear D gene. Trimming stripped 4 bases from V and 6 bases from J, with 19 bases between. Germline CDR1 and CDR2: MDHEN and SYDVKM. CDR3 size: 15 residues. The CDR3 sequence is CASSSPGGAISEQYF. CDR3 nucleotides: TGTGCCAGCAGTTCCCCCGGCGGAGCCATTAGCGAGCAGTACTTC.

This clonotype was seen ten or more times. The chain combines TRBV27 with TRBJ1-5; D is undetermined. CDR3 length: 14 residues. Germline CDR1 reads MNHEY; CDR2 reads SMNVEV (reference sequence). V was shortened by 6 bases and J by 0 bases, with 9 bases between the two germline ends. The CDR3 protein is CASRPSGSNQPQHF. CDR3 DNA: TGTGCCAGCAGACCCTCGGGTAGCAATCAGCCCCAGCATTTT.